The 23 T cell receptor beta chains presented below share a single source sample, sequenced in a study of cytomegalovirus exposure and HLA in healthy donors (dated by TCRdb to the late 2010s). The library was obtained by the immunoSEQ multiplex PCR assay. The multiplex PCR relied on a mix of 60 forward primers for TCR Vbeta segments and 13 reverse primers for TCR Jbeta segments. TCRdb retrieved this table from immuneACCESS and kept in-frame rearrangements only. Not all clones are present; in checked studies, unresolved V genes account for under half, and no reason is known for the remainder. This sample comprises fewer than 350,000 clones, around 90% of them detected only once. The ten largest clones represent about 2.3% of the sample. Sample: PBMCs. All receptors come from a woman younger than 35 in good health and CMV-seronegative.

The V and J genes are TRBV19 and TRBJ2-2; D perhaps matches TRBD2 (5 bases). The CDR3 totals 15 residues. Germline-derived CDR1 and CDR2 are LNHDA and SQIVND (reference sequence). Trimming stripped 3 bases from V and 2 bases from J, with 10 bases between. DNA of the CDR3: TGTGCCAGTAGTATGGGGAGCGGAAACACCGGGGAGCTGTTTTTT. Translation gives CASSMGSGNTGELFF.

This clone was found once. The genes are TRBV6-5 and TRBJ2-7; 7 positions match TRBD1. Germline CDR1 is MNHEY and CDR2 is SVGAGI. Losses at the gene ends were 6 bases for V and 5 bases for J; bases not matched to a gene: 13. This CDR3 is 15 amino acids long. The CDR3 nucleotides read TGTGCCAGCAGGACCAACGTACAGGGGACCGACGAGCAGTACTTC. Amino acids: CASRTNVQGTDEQYF.

This sequence joins TRBV7-9 and TRBJ2-1; D may be TRBD1 (5 bases). In germline, CDR1 is SEHNR, CDR2 FQNEAQ (reference sequence). The CDR3 covers 16 residues. Trimming shortened V by 5 bases and J by 0 bases, and 14 bases separated the two germline ends. The CDR3, as DNA: TGTGCCAGCAGCCTGATGGGGCAGAGCTCCTACAATGAGCAGTTCTTC. Its protein is CASSLMGQSSYNEQFF.

This chain uses TRBV18 with TRBJ2-1; D possibly corresponds to TRBD1 (6 bases). Germline values: CDR1 KGHSH, CDR2 LQKENI. The CDR3 totals 13 residues. V was cut by 6 bases and J by 9 bases, with 15 bases left in between. CDR3 amino acids: CASSEGQGSEQFF. CDR3 in DNA: TGTGCCAGCTCCGAAGGCCAGGGGTCTGAGCAGTTCTTC.

This chain uses TRBV19 with TRBJ1-1, with 7 bases fitting TRBD1. With V trimmed by 0 bases and J by 3 bases, 10 bases remained unmatched. Germline V lookup: CDR1 LNHDA, CDR2 SQIVND (reference sequence). This CDR3 has 17 residues. The DNA of the CDR3 is TGTGCCAGTAGTATAGATCTATTTGAGGGGGCGTACACTGAAGCTTTCTTT. It is translated as CASSIDLFEGAYTEAFF.

The chain uses TRBV5-8 and TRBJ1-5; TRBD1 matches 9 bases. V lost 3 bases and J lost 7; bases outside the gene matches: 11. Germline CDR1 and CDR2: SGHTS and YDEGEE. CDR3 size: 16 residues. The DNA of the CDR3 is TGTGCCAGCAGCTCTACAGGGGGCGCGGAGCGGCAGCCCCAGCATTTT. Protein product: CASSSTGGAERQPQHF.

This chain joins TRBV7-3 and TRBJ2-2; D ambiguous. From germline, CDR1 is SGHTA and CDR2 FQGTGA. Trimming took 5 bases from V and 2 from J, leaving 21 bases between them. The CDR3 extends over 18 amino acids. The CDR3 sequence is CASSPLGAVVTNTGELFF. The CDR3 nucleotides read TGTGCCAGCAGCCCTTTGGGTGCGGTTGTCACTAACACCGGGGAGCTGTTTTTT.

V usage is TRBV11-3 and J usage is TRBJ2-2, with a weak D call TRBD1 (6 bases). Trimming shortened V by 4 bases and J by 4 bases, and 13 bases separated the two germline ends. This CDR3 region has 15 residues. Germline-derived CDR1 and CDR2 are SGHNT and YENEEA. The CDR3 reads CASSSPTGPTGELFF. The CDR3 region has the DNA TGTGCCAGCAGCTCCCCGACAGGTCCCACCGGGGAGCTGTTTTTT.

As for this clone: Other DNA sequences from this sample encode an identical CDR3 as well. The chain is built from TRBV5-1 and TRBJ1-3, with TRBD1 identical over 7 bases. Per germline, CDR1 SGHRS and CDR2 YFSETQ. The V and J ends lost 2 bases and 0 bases, in that order; junction bases with no gene match: 2. The CDR3 contains 15 residues. CDR3 in DNA: TGCGCCAGCAGCTTAGGGACAGCCTCTGGAAACACCATATATTTT. This gives the protein CASSLGTASGNTIYF. The whole variable domain, remainder taken from reference TRBV5-1 and TRBJ1-3, is KAGVTQTPRYLIKTRGQQVTLSCSPISGHRSVSWYQQTPGQGLQFLFEYFSETQRNKGNFPGRFSGRQFSNSRSEMNVSTLELGDSALYLCASSLGTASGNTIYFGEGSWLTVV.

The V and J genes are TRBV6-1 and TRBJ2-7, with 7 bases matching TRBD1. Germline CDR1 reads MNHNS; CDR2 reads SASEGT. V lost 4 bases and J lost 9; bases outside the gene matches: 12. This CDR3 has 14 amino acids. This CDR3 is CASSARGQVVGQYF. The CDR3 DNA follows: TGTGCCAGCAGTGCCCGTGGACAGGTGGTGGGGCAGTACTTC.

The V gene is TRBV7-6, the J gene TRBJ2-7, with D possibly TRBD1 on 6 matching bases. Per the germline V gene, CDR1 is SGHVS and CDR2 is FNYEAQ. CDR3 length equals 15 residues. V lost 1 base and J lost 3, with 13 bases in between. CDR3 bases: TGTGCCAGCAGCTTAGGGGACACCCTTTACTACGAGCAGTACTTC. Translated, it gives CASSLGDTLYYEQYF.

The chain is built from TRBV10-1 and TRBJ2-3; tentative D call: TRBD1 (6 bases). The germline CDR1 and CDR2 sequences are WNHNN and SYGVQD (reference sequence). Trimming removed 5 bases at V and 2 bases at J, with 20 bases between. This CDR3 is built from 17 residues. The CDR3 DNA sequence: TGCGCCAGCAGTAAAACACAGGGATCCCGGACCACAGATACGCAGTATTTT. Its protein product is CASSKTQGSRTTDTQYF.

This clone was seen a handful of times. The chain is built from TRBV2 and TRBJ2-1; 8 nucleotides match TRBD2. V trimming: 7 bases; J trimming: 3 bases; junction bases outside the gene matches: 5. The CDR3 sequence is 14 residues long. CDR1 and CDR2 from the germline V gene are SNHLY and FYNNEI. CDR3: CASKGAGVYNEQFF. CDR3 nucleotides: TGTGCCAGCAAGGGAGCGGGGGTCTACAATGAGCAGTTCTTC.

The chain has TRBV6-5 and TRBJ1-4, with 7 bases that match TRBD1. The CDR3 is 15 residues long. Germline V gene data show CDR1 as MNHEY and CDR2 as SVGAGI. The V and J ends lost 8 bases and 3 bases, in that order; junction bases with no gene match: 9. The CDR3 DNA follows: TGTGCCAGCGCCGCAATACAGGGGTCTAATGAAAAACTGTTTTTT. Its protein product is CASAAIQGSNEKLFF.

This chain uses TRBV27 with TRBJ1-1, with a weak D call TRBD1 (6 bases). V was clipped by 6 bases and J by 2 bases, with 22 bases between them. The CDR3 is 17 amino acids. Per germline, CDR1 MNHEY and CDR2 SMNVEV (reference sequence). The CDR3 reads CASSLSGEGGRNTEAFF. In DNA, the CDR3 is TGTGCCAGCAGCCTAAGTGGGGAGGGGGGAAGAAACACTGAAGCTTTCTTT.

The V and J genes are TRBV28 and TRBJ2-3, with TRBD2 matching 9 bases. Per the germline V gene, CDR1 is MDHEN and CDR2 is SYDVKM. V trimming: 2 bases; J trimming: 3 bases; junction bases outside the gene matches: 3. This CDR3 spans 15 amino acids. CDR3 in DNA: TGTGCCAGCAGTTTAAGGCGGGGGGGTACAGATACGCAGTATTTT. It translates to CASSLRRGGTDTQYF.

The chain carries TRBV28 and TRBJ2-5; 11 nucleotides line up with TRBD2. The V segment lost 3 bases and the J segment 0 bases; nucleotides outside the gene matches: 18. Germline V gene lookup returns CDR1 MDHEN and CDR2 SYDVKM. The CDR3 extends over 21 amino acids. Here the CDR3 DNA reads TGTGCCAGCAGTTTCCGAACGACCGGGACTAGCGGCCTATTGTACCAAGAGACCCAGTACTTC. Its protein is CASSFRTTGTSGLLYQETQYF. Filled out from reference TRBV28 and TRBJ2-5, the complete variable domain reads DVKVTQSSRYLVKRTGEKVFLECVQDMDHENMFWYRQDPGLGLRLIYFSYDVKMKEKGDIPEGYSVSREKKERFSLILESASTNQTSMYLCASSFRTTGTSGLLYQETQYFGPGTRLLVL.

The V call is TRBV29-1, the J call TRBJ1-3, with 8 positions matching TRBD1. CDR3 length: 17 amino acids. Germline V CDR1 and CDR2: SQVTM, ANQGSEA. J was trimmed by 4 bases and V by 1 base; bases with no gene match: 12. CDR3 coding DNA: TGCAGCGTTGAAGTCCGACAGGGGCCCCCGGGCGGAAACACCATATATTTT. Protein: CSVEVRQGPPGGNTIYF.

The chain employs TRBV27 and TRBJ2-3; 11 bases are a match to TRBD2. Losses at the gene ends were 3 bases for V and 3 bases for J; bases not matched to a gene: 11. The V gene's germline CDR1 is MNHEY and CDR2 SMNVEV (reference sequence). The CDR3 totals 18 residues. This CDR3 is CASSFLAGGAFTTDTQYF. The CDR3 nucleotides are TGTGCCAGCAGTTTTTTAGCGGGGGGGGCCTTTACGACAGATACGCAGTATTTT.

The chain employs TRBV9 and TRBJ1-3; D is perhaps TRBD1 (5 bases). The germline V and J ends were trimmed by 0 bases and 0 bases, with 10 bases remaining between them. The CDR3 contains 16 residues. Germline CDR1 and CDR2: SGDLS and YYNGEE. DNA of the CDR3: TGTGCCAGCAGCGTAGGGCAGGGACTCTCTGGAAACACCATATATTTT. Residues: CASSVGQGLSGNTIYF.

The rearrangement joins TRBV19 to TRBJ1-2; maybe TRBD1 (5 bases). Trimming left V 6 bases short and J 2 bases short, with 13 bases between. Germline V CDR1 and CDR2: LNHDA, SQIVND (reference sequence). The CDR3 is 14 residues long. The CDR3 here is CASSRGGGNYGYTF. The DNA for the CDR3 is TGTGCCAGTAGCCGCGGCGGGGGGAACTATGGCTACACCTTC.

The chain carries TRBV19 and TRBJ2-1; tentative D call: TRBD1 (9 bases). Trimming removed 9 bases from V and 14 bases from J, with 26 bases in between. The CDR3 is 14 amino acids. CDR1 and CDR2 from the germline V gene are LNHDA and SQIVND (reference sequence). CDR3 protein: CASLLAVPTGGEFF. CDR3 nucleotides: TGTGCCAGCCTACTAGCGGTACCGACAGGGGGGGAGTTCTTC. The full variable domain, its missing parts supplied by reference TRBV19 and TRBJ2-1, is DGGITQSPKYLFRKEGQNVTLSCEQNLNHDAMYWYRQDPGQGLRLIYYSQIVNDFQKGDIAEGYSVSREKKESFPLTVTSAQKNPTAFYLCASLLAVPTGGEFFGPGTRLTVL.

This chain uses TRBV7-9 with TRBJ1-1; perhaps TRBD1 as D (6 bases). The CDR3 spans 12 residues. Germline V CDR1 and CDR2: SEHNR, FQNEAQ (reference sequence). With 5 bases removed from V and 4 bases from J, the gap between germline ends came to 8 bases. CDR3 residues: CASSRGGTEAFF. CDR3 sequence (DNA): TGTGCCAGCAGCCGAGGGGGCACTGAAGCTTTCTTT. Full variable domain (rest looked up from reference TRBV7-9 and TRBJ1-1): DTGVSQNPRHKITKRGQNVTFRCDPISEHNRLYWYRQTLGQGPEFLTYFQNEAQLEKSRLLSDRFSAERPKGSFSTLEIQRTEQGDSAMYLCASSRGGTEAFFGQGTRLTVV.